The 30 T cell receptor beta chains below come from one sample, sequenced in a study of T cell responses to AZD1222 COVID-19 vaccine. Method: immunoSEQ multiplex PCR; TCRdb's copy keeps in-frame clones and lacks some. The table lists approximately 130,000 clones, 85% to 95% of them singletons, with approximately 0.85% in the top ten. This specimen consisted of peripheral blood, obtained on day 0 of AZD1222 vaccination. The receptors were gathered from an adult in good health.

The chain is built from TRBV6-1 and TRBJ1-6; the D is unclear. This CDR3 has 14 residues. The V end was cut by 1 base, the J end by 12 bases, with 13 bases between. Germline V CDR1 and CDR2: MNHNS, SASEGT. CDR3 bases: TGTGCCAGCAGTGAAGGCGGCCTACCGGGACCCCTCCACTTT. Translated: CASSEGGLPGPLHF.

CDR3 nucleotides: TGTGCCAGCAGTGTTCACGGGGCCCTTGAAGCTTTCTTT. Amino acid sequence: CASSVHGALEAFF. The chain has TRBV12-3 or TRBV12-4 and TRBJ1-1; TRBD1 might be the D (5 bases). Trimming removed 5 bases at V and 7 bases at J, with 14 bases between. The CDR3 consists of 13 residues.

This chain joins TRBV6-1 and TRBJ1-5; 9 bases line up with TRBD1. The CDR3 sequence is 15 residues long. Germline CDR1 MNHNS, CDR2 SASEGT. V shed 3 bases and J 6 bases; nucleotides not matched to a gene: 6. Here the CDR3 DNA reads TGTGCCAGCAGTGACGGACAGGGGCGACGTCAGCCCCAGCATTTT. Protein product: CASSDGQGRRQPQHF.

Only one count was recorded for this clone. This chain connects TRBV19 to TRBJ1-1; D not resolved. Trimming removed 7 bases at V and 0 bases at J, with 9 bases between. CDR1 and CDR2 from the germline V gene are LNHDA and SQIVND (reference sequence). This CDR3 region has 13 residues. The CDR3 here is CASKWGLNTEAFF. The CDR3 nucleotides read TGTGCCAGTAAGTGGGGTTTGAACACTGAAGCTTTCTTT.

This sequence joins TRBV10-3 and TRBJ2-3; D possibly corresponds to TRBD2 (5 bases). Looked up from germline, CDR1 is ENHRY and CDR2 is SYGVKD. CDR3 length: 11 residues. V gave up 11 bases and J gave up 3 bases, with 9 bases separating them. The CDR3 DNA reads TGTGCCTCGAGGGAGACAGATACGCAGTATTTT. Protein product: CASRETDTQYF.

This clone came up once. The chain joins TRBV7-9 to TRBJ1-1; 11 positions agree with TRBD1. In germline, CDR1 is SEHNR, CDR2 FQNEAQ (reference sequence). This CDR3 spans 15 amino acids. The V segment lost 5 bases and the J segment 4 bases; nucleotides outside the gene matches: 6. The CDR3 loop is CASSRGGTGGTEAFF. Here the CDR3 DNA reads TGTGCCAGCAGCCGGGGAGGGACAGGGGGCACTGAAGCTTTCTTT.

CDR3 region: CASSYSRGYSNQPQHF. CDR3 DNA: TGTGCCAGCAGTTACTCAAGGGGCTATAGCAATCAGCCCCAGCATTTT. This sequence joins TRBV6-2 or TRBV6-3 and TRBJ1-5; D is perhaps TRBD1 (5 bases). The CDR3 length is 16 residues. Germline CDR1 and CDR2: MNHEY and SVGEGT. Trimming removed 0 bases from V and 0 bases from J, with 9 bases in between.

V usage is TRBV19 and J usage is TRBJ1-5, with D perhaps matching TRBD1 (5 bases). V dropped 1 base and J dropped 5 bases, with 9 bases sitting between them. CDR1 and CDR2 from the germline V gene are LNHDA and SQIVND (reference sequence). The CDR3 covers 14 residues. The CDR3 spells CASSIVGGDQPQHF. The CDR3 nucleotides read TGTGCCAGTAGTATAGTGGGGGGGGATCAGCCCCAGCATTTT.

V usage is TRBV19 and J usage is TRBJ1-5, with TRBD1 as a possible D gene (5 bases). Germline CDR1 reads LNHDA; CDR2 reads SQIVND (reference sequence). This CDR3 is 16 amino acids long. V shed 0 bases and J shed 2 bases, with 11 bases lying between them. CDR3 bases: TGTGCCAGTAGTATAGATGGGAGGGGTGGCAATCAGCCCCAGCATTTT. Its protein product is CASSIDGRGGNQPQHF.

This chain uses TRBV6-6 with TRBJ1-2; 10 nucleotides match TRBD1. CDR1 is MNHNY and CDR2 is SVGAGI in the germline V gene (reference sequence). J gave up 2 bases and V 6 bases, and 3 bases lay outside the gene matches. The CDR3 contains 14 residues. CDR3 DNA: TGTGCCAGCAGCGGACAGGGGGTAAACTATGGCTACACCTTC. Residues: CASSGQGVNYGYTF.

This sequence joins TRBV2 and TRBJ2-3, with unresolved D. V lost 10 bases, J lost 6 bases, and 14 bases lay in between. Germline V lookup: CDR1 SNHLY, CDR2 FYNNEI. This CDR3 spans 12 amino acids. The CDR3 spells CATRPGGDTQYF. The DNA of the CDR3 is TGTGCCACACGCCCGGGTGGTGATACGCAGTATTTT.

Written as DNA, the CDR3 is TGTGCCTGGAGTGCCGGGGGCGATAACTATGGCTACACCTTC. As protein: CAWSAGGDNYGYTF. This rearrangement joins TRBV30 to TRBJ1-2; TRBD1 is a possible D gene (6 bases). Trimming left V 1 base short and J 1 base short, with 10 bases between. CDR3 size: 14 residues. Germline V CDR1 and CDR2: GTSNPN, SVGIG (reference sequence).

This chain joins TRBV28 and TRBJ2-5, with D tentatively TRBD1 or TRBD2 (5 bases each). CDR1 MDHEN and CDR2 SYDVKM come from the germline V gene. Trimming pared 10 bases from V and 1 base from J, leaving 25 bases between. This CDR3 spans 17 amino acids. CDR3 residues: CATLRVWDDTVQETQYF. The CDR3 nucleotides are TGTGCCACCCTGCGGGTTTGGGACGATACGGTCCAAGAGACCCAGTACTTC. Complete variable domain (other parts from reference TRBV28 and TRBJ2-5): DVKVTQSSRYLVKRTGEKVFLECVQDMDHENMFWYRQDPGLGLRLIYFSYDVKMKEKGDIPEGYSVSREKKERFSLILESASTNQTSMYLCATLRVWDDTVQETQYFGPGTRLLVL.

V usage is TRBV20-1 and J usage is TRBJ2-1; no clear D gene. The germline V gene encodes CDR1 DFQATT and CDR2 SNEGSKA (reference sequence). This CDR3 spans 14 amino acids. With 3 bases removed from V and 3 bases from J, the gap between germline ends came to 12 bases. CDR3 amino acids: CSASSGWDYNEQFF. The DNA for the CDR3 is TGCAGTGCTAGTTCTGGCTGGGACTACAATGAGCAGTTCTTC.

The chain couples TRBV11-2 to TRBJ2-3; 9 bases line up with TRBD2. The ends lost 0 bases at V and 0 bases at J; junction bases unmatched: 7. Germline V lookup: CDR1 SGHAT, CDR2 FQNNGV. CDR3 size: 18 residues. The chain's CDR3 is CASSLEGGGGFSTDTQYF. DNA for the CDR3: TGTGCCAGCAGCTTAGAGGGCGGGGGGGGATTTAGCACAGATACGCAGTATTTT.

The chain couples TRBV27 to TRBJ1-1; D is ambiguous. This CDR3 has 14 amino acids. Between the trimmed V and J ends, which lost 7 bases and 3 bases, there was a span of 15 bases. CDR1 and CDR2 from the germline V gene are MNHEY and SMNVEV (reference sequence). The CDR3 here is CASITTRGDTEAFF. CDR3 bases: TGTGCCAGCATTACGACCCGAGGCGACACTGAAGCTTTCTTT.

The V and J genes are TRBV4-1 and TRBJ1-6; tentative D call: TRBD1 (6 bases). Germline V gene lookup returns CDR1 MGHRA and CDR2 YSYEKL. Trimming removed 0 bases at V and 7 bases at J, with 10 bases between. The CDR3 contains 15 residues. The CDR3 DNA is TGCGCCAGCAGCCAAGAAGTAAGGGGGAATTCACCCCTCCACTTT. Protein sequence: CASSQEVRGNSPLHF.

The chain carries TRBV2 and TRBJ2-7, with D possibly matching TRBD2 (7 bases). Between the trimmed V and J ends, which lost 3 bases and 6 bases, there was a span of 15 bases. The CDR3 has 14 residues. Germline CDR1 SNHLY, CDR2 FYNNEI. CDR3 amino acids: CASSDSGGGGEQYF. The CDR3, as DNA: TGTGCCAGCAGTGATTCGGGGGGCGGAGGCGAGCAGTACTTC. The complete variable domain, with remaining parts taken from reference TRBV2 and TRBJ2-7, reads EPEVTQTPSHQVTQMGQEVILRCVPISNHLYFYWYRQILGQKVEFLVSFYNNEISEKSEIFDDQFSVERPDGSNFTLKIRSTKLEDSAMYFCASSDSGGGGEQYFGPGTRLTVT.

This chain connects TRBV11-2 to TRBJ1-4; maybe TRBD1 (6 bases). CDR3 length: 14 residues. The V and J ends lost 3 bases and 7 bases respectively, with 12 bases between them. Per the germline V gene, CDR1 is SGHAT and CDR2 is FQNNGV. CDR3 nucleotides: TGTGCCAGCAGCTTGAACAGGGTGTCTGAAAAACTGTTTTTT. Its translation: CASSLNRVSEKLFF. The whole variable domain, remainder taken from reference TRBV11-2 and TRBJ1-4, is EAGVAQSPRYKIIEKRQSVAFWCNPISGHATLYWYQQILGQGPKLLIQFQNNGVVDDSQLPKDRFSAERLKGVDSTLKIQPAKLEDSAVYLCASSLNRVSEKLFFGSGTQLSVL.

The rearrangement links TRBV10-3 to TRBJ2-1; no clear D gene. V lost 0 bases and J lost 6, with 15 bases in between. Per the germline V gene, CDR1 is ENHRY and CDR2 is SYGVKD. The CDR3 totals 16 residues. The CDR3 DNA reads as TGTGCCATCAGTGAGTCTTTAGACGGAGCTTTCAATGAGCAGTTCTTC. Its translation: CAISESLDGAFNEQFF.

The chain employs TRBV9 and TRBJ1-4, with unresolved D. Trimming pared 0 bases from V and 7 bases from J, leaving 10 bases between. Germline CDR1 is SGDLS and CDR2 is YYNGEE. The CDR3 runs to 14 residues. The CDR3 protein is CASSVEAVTEKLFF. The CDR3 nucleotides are TGTGCCAGCAGCGTAGAGGCAGTTACTGAAAAACTGTTTTTT.

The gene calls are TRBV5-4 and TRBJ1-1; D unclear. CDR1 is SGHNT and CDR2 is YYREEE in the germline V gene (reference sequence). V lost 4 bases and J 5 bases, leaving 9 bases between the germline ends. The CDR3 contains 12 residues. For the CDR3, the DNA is TGTGCCAGCAGCCGCGGGAGGACTGAAGCTTTCTTT. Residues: CASSRGRTEAFF. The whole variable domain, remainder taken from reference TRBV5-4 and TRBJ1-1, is ETGVTQSPTHLIKTRGQQVTLRCSSQSGHNTVSWYQQALGQGPQFIFQYYREEENGRGNFPPRFSGLQFPNYSSELNVNALELDDSALYLCASSRGRTEAFFGQGTRLTVV.

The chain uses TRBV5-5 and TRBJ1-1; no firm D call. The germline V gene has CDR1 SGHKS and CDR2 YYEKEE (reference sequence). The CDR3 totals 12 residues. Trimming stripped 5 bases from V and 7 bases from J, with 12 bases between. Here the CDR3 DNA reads TGTGCCAGCAGGGCTGGTAGGATTGAAGCTTTCTTT. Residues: CASRAGRIEAFF. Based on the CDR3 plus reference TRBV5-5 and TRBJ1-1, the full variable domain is DAGVTQSPTHLIKTRGQQVTLRCSPISGHKSVSWYQQVLGQGPQFIFQYYEKEERGRGNFPDRFSARQFPNYSSELNVNALLLGDSALYLCASRAGRIEAFFGQGTRLTVV.

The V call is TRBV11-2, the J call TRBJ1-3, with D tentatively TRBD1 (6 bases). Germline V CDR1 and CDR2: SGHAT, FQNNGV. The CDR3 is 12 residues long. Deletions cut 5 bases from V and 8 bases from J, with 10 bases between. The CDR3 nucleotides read TGTGCCAGCAGCCAGGGGAGGGACACCATATATTTT. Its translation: CASSQGRDTIYF.

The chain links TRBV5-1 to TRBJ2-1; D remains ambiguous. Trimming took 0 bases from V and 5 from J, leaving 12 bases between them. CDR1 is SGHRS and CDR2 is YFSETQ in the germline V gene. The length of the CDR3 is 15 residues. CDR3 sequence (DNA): TGCGCCAGCAGCTTGGGACTTCCTGCGAACAATGAGCAGTTCTTC. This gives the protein CASSLGLPANNEQFF.

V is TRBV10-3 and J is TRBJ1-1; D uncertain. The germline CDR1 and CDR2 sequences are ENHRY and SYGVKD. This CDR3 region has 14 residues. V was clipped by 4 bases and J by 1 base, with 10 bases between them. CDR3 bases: TGTGCCATCAGTGGCAGAGACCCGAACACTGAAGCTTTCTTT. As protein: CAISGRDPNTEAFF.

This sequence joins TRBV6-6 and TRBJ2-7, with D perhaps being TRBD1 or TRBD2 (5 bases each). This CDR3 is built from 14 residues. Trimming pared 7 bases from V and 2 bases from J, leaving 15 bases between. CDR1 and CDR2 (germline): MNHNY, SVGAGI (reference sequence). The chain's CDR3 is CASTNGAAPYEQYF. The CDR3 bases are TGTGCCAGCACCAACGGGGCGGCTCCCTACGAGCAGTACTTC.

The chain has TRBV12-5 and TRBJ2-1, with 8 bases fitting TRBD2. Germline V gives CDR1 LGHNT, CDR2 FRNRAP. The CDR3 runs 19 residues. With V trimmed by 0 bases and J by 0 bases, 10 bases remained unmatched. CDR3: CASGLVPGGAPSSYNEQFF. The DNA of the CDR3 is TGTGCTAGTGGTTTGGTACCCGGGGGGGCCCCTAGCTCCTACAATGAGCAGTTCTTC.

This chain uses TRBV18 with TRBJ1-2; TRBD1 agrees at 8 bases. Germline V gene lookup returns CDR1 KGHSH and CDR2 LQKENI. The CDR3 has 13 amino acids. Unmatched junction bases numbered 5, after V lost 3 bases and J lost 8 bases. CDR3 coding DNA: TGTGCCAGCTCACCGGGACAGGAGGGGGGCTACACCTTC. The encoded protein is CASSPGQEGGYTF.

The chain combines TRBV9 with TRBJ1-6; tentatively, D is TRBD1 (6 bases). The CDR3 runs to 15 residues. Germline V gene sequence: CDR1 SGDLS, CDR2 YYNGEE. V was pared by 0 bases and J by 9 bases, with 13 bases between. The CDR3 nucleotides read TGTGCCAGCAGCGTAGGAGGGGGTTTTAGTTCACCCCTCCACTTT. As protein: CASSVGGGFSSPLHF.